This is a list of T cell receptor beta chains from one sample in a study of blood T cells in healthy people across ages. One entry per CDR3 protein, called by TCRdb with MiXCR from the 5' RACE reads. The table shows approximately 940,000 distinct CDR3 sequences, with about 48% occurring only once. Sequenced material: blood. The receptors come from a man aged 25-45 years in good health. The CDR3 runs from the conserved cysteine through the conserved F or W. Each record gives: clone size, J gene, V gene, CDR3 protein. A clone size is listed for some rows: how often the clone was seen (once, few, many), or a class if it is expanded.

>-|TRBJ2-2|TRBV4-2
CASSGSGQGLGELFF
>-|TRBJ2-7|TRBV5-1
CASSLATRDYEQYF
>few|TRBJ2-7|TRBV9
CASSVAGGNSYEQYF
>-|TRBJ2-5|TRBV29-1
CSGRDTIWGTQYF
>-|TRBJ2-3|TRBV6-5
CASSTRGASTDTQYF
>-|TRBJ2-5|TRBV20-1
CSAPDLGETQYF
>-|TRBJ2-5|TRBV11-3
CASSLHRQETQYF
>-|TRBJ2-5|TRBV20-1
CSATPTGGAETQYF
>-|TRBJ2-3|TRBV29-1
CSVGWTRPTDTQYF
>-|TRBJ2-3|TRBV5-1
CASSVGLAQDTQYF
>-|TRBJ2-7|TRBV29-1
CSAGQFDEQYF
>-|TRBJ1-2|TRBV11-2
CASSLSWDRGNGYTF
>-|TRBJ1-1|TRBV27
CASVEGPGVMITEAFF
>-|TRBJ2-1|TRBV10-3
CAISEGPSGQFF
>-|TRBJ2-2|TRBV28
CASSRPPGRLANTGELFF
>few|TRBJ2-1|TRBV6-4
CASSEAGHTKPNEQFF
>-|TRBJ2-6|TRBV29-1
CSVGTGRGANVLTF
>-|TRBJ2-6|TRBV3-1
CASSQNAGNQANVLTF
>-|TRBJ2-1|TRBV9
CASSALAGGSYNEQFF
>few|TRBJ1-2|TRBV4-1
CASSQEWDKNYGYTF
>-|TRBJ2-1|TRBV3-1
CASSQVPLTGGSYNEQFF
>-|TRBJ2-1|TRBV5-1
CASSGTSGGPSSYNEQFF
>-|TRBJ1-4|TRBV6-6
CASSTVRGRANEKLFF
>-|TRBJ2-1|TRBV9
CASSKTGGNEQFF
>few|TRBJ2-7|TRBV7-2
CASSVQGYNEQYF
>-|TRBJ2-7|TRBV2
CASSEYRLSYEQYF
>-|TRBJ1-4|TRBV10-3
CATGLGKANEKLFF
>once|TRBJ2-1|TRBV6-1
CASSTGTGLINEQFF